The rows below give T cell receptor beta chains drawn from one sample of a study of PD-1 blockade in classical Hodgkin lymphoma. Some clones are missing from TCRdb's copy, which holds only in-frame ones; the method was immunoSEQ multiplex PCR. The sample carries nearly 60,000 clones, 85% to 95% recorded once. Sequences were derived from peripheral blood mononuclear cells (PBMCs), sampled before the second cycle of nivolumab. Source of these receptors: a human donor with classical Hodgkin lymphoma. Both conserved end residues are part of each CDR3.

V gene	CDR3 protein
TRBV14	CASSPQNLVEQYF
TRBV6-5	CASSSRTDNLQETQYF
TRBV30	CAWNAGGREQYF
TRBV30	CAWTDTLNTEAFF
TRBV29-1	CSVEDSDRVPHLSTDTQYF
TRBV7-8	CASSLDEVTAILNTEAFF
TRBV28	CASTPLVRSTDTQYF
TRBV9	CASSVTGSSYEQYF
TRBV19	CASSNTGGGTEAFF
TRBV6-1	CASSEVGVGPQHF
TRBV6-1	CASSVQDRGLRGYTF
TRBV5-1	CASSSAPSVRLNTEAFF
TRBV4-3	CASSQDWGTGGTEAFF
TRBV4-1	CASSQEGFGTVRRTYGYTF
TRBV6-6	CASSYSGQGNEQFF
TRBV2	CASTAPGFDYGYTF
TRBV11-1	CASSHSGGGPEYF